These 18 T cell receptor beta chains were all obtained from the same sample, sequenced in a study of T cell responses to AZD1222 COVID-19 vaccine. Profiling relied on immunoSEQ multiplex PCR, and the TCRdb table lists in-frame clones only, not all of them. The sample has more than 140,000 clones, 70% to 90% seen once. The input for sequencing was peripheral blood, taken on day 0 of MenACWY control vaccination. These receptors all stem from an adult in good health.

The J gene is TRBJ2-1, the V gene TRBV23-1, with 14 positions matching TRBD2. TRBV23-1 is recorded as an ORF, its role being uncertain. The CDR3 is 15 amino acids. With V trimmed by 9 bases and J by 7 bases, 8 bases remained unmatched. This chain's CDR3 is CARGEGLAGANEQFF. The CDR3 DNA reads as TGCGCCAGGGGAGAGGGACTAGCGGGAGCTAATGAGCAGTTCTTC.

The V call is TRBV9, the J call TRBJ2-1; 11 bases line up with TRBD2. V gave up 4 bases and J gave up 1 base; unmatched junction bases: 1. The CDR3 has 15 residues. From germline, CDR1 is SGDLS and CDR2 YYNGEE. The CDR3: CASSPSGGSYNEQFF. The CDR3 nucleotides are TGTGCCAGCAGCCCTAGCGGGGGGTCCTACAATGAGCAGTTCTTC.

This clone was detected once. V usage is TRBV7-3 and J usage is TRBJ1-6; D is unresolved. With 2 bases removed from V and 7 bases from J, the gap between germline ends came to 6 bases. In germline, CDR1 is SGHTA, CDR2 FQGTGA. This CDR3 region has 13 residues. In DNA form, the CDR3 reads TGTGCCAGCAGCTTAGGGTGGAATTCACCCCTCCACTTT. This sequence encodes CASSLGWNSPLHF.

The chain has TRBV21-1 and TRBJ1-2. TRBV21-1 is an annotated pseudogene. This CDR3 comprises 15 residues. This CDR3 reads CASSRPAGRAYGYTF. Here the CDR3 DNA reads TGTGCCAGCAGCCGGCCTGCGGGGCGCGCCTATGGCTACACCTTC.

The genes are TRBV2 and TRBJ1-1; a possible D gene is TRBD1 (6 bases). There are 13 residues in the CDR3. CDR1 is SNHLY, CDR2 FYNNEI, per germline. V was cut by 7 bases and J by 4 bases, with 13 bases left in between. The CDR3 DNA reads TGTGCCAGCAAAGTGACAGGCACCACTGAAGCTTTCTTT. This encodes CASKVTGTTEAFF.

The chain has TRBV29-1 and TRBJ1-2; no definite D call. The germline V gene has CDR1 SQVTM and CDR2 ANQGSEA. There are 10 residues in the CDR3. The germline V and J ends were trimmed by 5 bases and 5 bases, with 6 bases remaining between them. CDR3 DNA sequence: TGCAGCGTTTCCCAGTATGGCTACACCTTC. This encodes CSVSQYGYTF. Using reference TRBV29-1 and TRBJ1-2 for the parts outside the CDR3, the full variable domain is SAVISQKPSRDICQRGTSLTIQCQVDSQVTMMFWYRQQPGQSLTLIATANQGSEATYESGFVIDKFPISRPNLTFSTLTVSNMSPEDSSIYLCSVSQYGYTFGSGTRLTVV.

The genes are TRBV7-2 and TRBJ2-1; the D gene is possibly TRBD1 (6 bases). This CDR3 has 15 residues. Per germline, CDR1 SGHTA and CDR2 FQGNSA. V lost 5 bases to trimming and J lost 0 bases, with 11 bases between them. CDR3 sequence reads: CASSLDRSSYNEQFF. The CDR3 nucleotides read TGTGCCAGCAGCCTAGACAGGAGCTCCTACAATGAGCAGTTCTTC.

The sample holds one count of this clone. The CDR3 nucleotides read TGTGCCAGCAGCCTAGACAGGGGCGGGGAGCTGTTTTTT. Translated, it gives CASSLDRGGELFF. V usage is TRBV7-9 and J usage is TRBJ2-2; TRBD1 aligns across 8 bases. Trimming cost V 5 bases and J 7 bases; bases outside gene matches: 3. This CDR3 is 13 amino acids long. CDR1 and CDR2 (germline): SEHNR, FQNEAQ (reference sequence).

This clone came up once. The chain combines TRBV7-9 with TRBJ1-2, with 9 bases lining up with TRBD1. This CDR3 has 15 amino acids. The germline V gene has CDR1 SEHNR and CDR2 FQNEAQ (reference sequence). V shed 5 bases, J shed 4 bases, and the junction held 8 bases outside the gene matches. The CDR3 spells CASSLGQGRGYGYTF. The CDR3 bases are TGTGCCAGCAGCCTCGGACAGGGGAGAGGCTATGGCTACACCTTC.

This clone showed up just a few times. The rearrangement joins TRBV9 to TRBJ2-1, with 11 bases fitting TRBD2. Germline CDR1 and CDR2: SGDLS and YYNGEE. V was pared by 0 bases and J by 6 bases, with 11 bases of the junction left unmatched. This CDR3 region has 18 residues. CDR3 residues: CASSVEGFGTSGLNEQFF. In DNA, the CDR3 is TGTGCCAGCAGCGTAGAAGGTTTTGGGACTAGCGGACTCAATGAGCAGTTCTTC. The entire variable domain, with the rest obtained from reference TRBV9 and TRBJ2-1, is as follows: DSGVTQTPKHLITATGQRVTLRCSPRSGDLSVYWYQQSLDQGLQFLIQYYNGEERAKGNILERFSAQQFPDLHSELNLSSLELGDSALYFCASSVEGFGTSGLNEQFFGPGTRLTVL.

The V call is TRBV2, the J call TRBJ1-5, with D possibly matching TRBD1 (6 bases). V gave up 4 bases and J gave up 3 bases, with 10 bases separating them. This CDR3 contains 14 residues. CDR1 and CDR2 (germline): SNHLY, FYNNEI. The CDR3 bases are TGTGCCAGCAGTGGGCAGGGGAACAATCAGCCCCAGCATTTT. Amino acids: CASSGQGNNQPQHF.

In nucleotides, the CDR3 is TGTGCCACCAGCAGAGTACGGGAACCGGGCACTGAAGCTTTCTTT. Its protein product is CATSRVREPGTEAFF. V is TRBV15 and J is TRBJ1-1, with D hard to call. The CDR3 runs to 15 residues. The germline CDR1 and CDR2 sequences are LNHNV and YYDKDF (reference sequence). V was shortened by 1 base and J by 4 bases, with 13 bases between the two germline ends.

The chain couples TRBV7-8 to TRBJ2-7, with D hard to call. This CDR3 region has 11 residues. V gave up 5 bases and J gave up 5 bases, with 7 bases separating them. Germline CDR1 SGHVS, CDR2 FQNEAQ. For the CDR3, the DNA is TGTGCCAGCAGCCTCCAGCACGAGCAGTACTTC. This codes for CASSLQHEQYF.

The CDR3 spells CASSQYGAEQFF. The CDR3 nucleotides read TGCGCCAGCAGCCAATACGGGGCGGAACAGTTCTTC. The chain uses TRBV4-1 and TRBJ2-1; either TRBD1 or TRBD2 may supply D (5 bases each). The CDR3 is 12 amino acids. The ends were cut back, 2 bases at V and 13 bases at J, with 12 bases in the middle. Germline V gene data show CDR1 as MGHRA and CDR2 as YSYEKL.

This chain connects TRBV28 to TRBJ2-7; D gene ambiguous. The CDR3 spans 12 residues. Trimming stripped 8 bases from V and 3 bases from J, with 11 bases between. The germline V gene has CDR1 MDHEN and CDR2 SYDVKM. CDR3 protein: CASGGWVYEQYF. The CDR3 nucleotides are TGTGCCAGCGGCGGTTGGGTCTACGAGCAGTACTTC.

The chain couples TRBV19 to TRBJ2-3, with unresolved D. Germline assignment: CDR1 LNHDA and CDR2 SQIVND (reference sequence). V was shortened by 1 base and J by 3 bases, with 2 bases between the two germline ends. CDR3 length: 12 residues. In nucleotides, the CDR3 is TGTGCCAGTAGTATAGGGACAGATACGCAGTATTTT. Translating gives CASSIGTDTQYF.

The chain carries TRBV30 and TRBJ2-5, with D tentatively TRBD1 or TRBD2 (5 bases each). The CDR3 runs 12 residues. V shed 1 base and J shed 11 bases, with 14 bases lying between them. Germline V gene lookup returns CDR1 GTSNPN and CDR2 SVGIG (reference sequence). CDR3 amino acids: CAWSGDPGIQYF. CDR3 coding DNA: TGTGCCTGGAGTGGGGACCCCGGGATACAGTACTTC.

This clone showed up just a few times. The chain uses TRBV6-1 and TRBJ2-4, with D hard to call. CDR1 MNHNS and CDR2 SASEGT come from the germline V gene. The CDR3 has 12 amino acids. Trimming pared 1 base from V and 11 bases from J, leaving 9 bases between. This CDR3 is CASSEGKVLQYF. The CDR3 DNA follows: TGTGCCAGCAGTGAAGGGAAGGTACTTCAGTACTTC.